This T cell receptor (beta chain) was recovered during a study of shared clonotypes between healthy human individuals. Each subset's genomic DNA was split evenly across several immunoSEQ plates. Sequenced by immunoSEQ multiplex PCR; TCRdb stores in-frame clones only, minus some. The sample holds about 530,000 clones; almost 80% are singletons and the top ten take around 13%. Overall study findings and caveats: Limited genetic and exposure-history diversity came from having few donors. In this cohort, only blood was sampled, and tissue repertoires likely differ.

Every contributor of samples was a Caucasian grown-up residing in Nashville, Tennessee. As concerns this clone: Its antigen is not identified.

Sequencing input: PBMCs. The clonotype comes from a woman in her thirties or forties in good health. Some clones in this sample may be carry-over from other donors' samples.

The CDR3 loop reads CASSQTGSGANVLTF. The CDR3 DNA follows: TGTGCCAGCAGCCAGACAGGGTCTGGGGCCAACGTCCTGACTTTC. The chain is built from TRBV6-5 and TRBJ2-6, with 7 bases identical to TRBD1. Trimming at V came to 6 bases and at J to 1 base, leaving 3 bases not matched to a gene. CDR1 is MNHEY, CDR2 SVGAGI, per germline. The CDR3 sequence is 15 residues long.